This T cell receptor (beta chain) was identified during a study of blood T cell repertoires in COVID-19. With 1 base removed from V and 6 bases from J, the gap between germline ends came to 9 bases. The CDR3 loop spans 13 amino acids. Using immunoSEQ multiplex PCR, the repertoire was profiled, and TCRdb retains in-frame clones only, with some absent. This repertoire shows around 250,000 clones, approximately 80% found once; its top ten account for around 1.8%. The sequence was collected from a woman of 80 years or more with acute or convalescent COVID-19. Sequencing was performed on peripheral blood. The V and J genes are TRBV12-3 or TRBV12-4 and TRBJ1-2, with TRBD1 as a possible D gene (6 bases). The CDR3 loop is CASSLGGGDGYTF. The CDR3 nucleotides read TGTGCCAGCAGTTTAGGAGGGGGAGATGGCTACACCTTC.